There are a few counts of the clone carrying this TCR beta chain. Contact with a PCR-confirmed or clinician-diagnosed COVID-19 case occurred within 2 weeks of entry. This specimen belongs to a study of blood T cell repertoires in COVID-19. Study in general: Samples representing acute and convalescent COVID-19 were sourced from the United States, Italy and Spain. The cDNA or gDNA used as material had been derived from T cells, B-cell-depleted T cells, or PBMCs.

Under the authors' procedure: The authors estimated nucleated cell counts from reference gene primer amplification. Only in-frame clones appear in the TCRdb table, and some are missing; sequencing was by immunoSEQ multiplex PCR. V and J calls and clone size are given by that table; D and trimming were obtained from the DNA. The sample consists of roughly 140,000 clones, roughly four fifths of them appearing once. Unmatched junction bases numbered 14, after V lost 7 bases and J lost 8 bases. The V gene's germline CDR1 is SNHLY and CDR2 FYNNEI. There are 16 residues in the CDR3. The chain has TRBV2 and TRBJ2-1; 10 nucleotides match TRBD2. This clonotype was sampled from a young woman who had been exposed to COVID-19. The sample consisted of PBMCs or T cells enriched from blood (not recorded which). The CDR3 DNA reads TGTGCCAGCAACGGTAGACTAGCGGGCTTAACAGATGAGCAGTTCTTC. Protein: CASNGRLAGLTDEQFF.